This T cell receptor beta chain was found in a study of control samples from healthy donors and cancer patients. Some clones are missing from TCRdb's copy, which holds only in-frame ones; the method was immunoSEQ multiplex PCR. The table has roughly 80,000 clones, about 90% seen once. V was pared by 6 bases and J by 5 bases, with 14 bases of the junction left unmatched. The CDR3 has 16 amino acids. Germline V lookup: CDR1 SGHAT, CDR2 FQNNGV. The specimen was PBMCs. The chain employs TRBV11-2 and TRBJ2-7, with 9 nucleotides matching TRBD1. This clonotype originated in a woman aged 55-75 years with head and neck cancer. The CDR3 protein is CASRRPGQGSPNEQYF. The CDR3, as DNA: TGTGCCAGCAGACGACCGGGACAGGGATCTCCCAACGAGCAGTACTTC.